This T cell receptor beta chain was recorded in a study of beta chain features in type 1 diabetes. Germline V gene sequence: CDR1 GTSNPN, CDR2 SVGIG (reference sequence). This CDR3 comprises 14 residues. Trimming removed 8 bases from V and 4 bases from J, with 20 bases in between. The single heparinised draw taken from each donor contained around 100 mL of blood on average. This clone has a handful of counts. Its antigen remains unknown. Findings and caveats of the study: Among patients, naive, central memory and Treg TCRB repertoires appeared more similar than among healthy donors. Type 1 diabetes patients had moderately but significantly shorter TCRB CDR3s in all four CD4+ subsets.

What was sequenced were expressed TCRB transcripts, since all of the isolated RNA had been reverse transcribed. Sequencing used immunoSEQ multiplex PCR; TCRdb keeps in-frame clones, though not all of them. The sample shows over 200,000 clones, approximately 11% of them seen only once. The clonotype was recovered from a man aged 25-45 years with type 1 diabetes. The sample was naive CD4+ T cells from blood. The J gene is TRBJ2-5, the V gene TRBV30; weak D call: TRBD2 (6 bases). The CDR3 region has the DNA TGTGCCGGGGGTGGGGGACTGAGGTTAGAGACCCAGTACTTC. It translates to CAGGGGLRLETQYF.